Listed below are T cell receptor beta chains from one sample, sequenced in a study of response to subunit inactivated influenza vaccine. Via MiXCR, TCRdb re-called the RT-PCR reads, giving one row per CDR3 protein. Of roughly 500,000 distinct CDR3 sequences detected, roughly 23% appear once; the ten largest clones hold 1.5% to 2%. Sequenced material: CD4+ T cells sorted from PBMCs, taken more than 4 days after vaccination. The receptors were sampled from a man aged 45-65 years who received an inactivated influenza vaccine. The CDR3 runs from the conserved cysteine through the conserved F or W. A D gene is named only where the DNA matches it firmly. A row's size may be missing; if present it is once, few, many or a size class.

DNA | CDR3 | D | J | V | size
TGCGCCAGCAGCCCTGGCTTGTCCACAGGGGGGAAGACCCAGTACTTC | CASSPGLSTGGKTQYF | TRBD1 | TRBJ2-5 | TRBV5-1 | many
TGTGCCAGCAGCTTGGCCGGGACTAGCGGTGAATCCTACGAGCAGTACTTC | CASSLAGTSGESYEQYF | TRBD2 | TRBJ2-7 | TRBV5-6 | -
TGTGCCAGCAGCTTCCTCCGGGACAGGGGGCGCTGGGTTCAAGAGACCCAGTACTTC | CASSFLRDRGRWVQETQYF | TRBD1 | TRBJ2-5 | TRBV7-8 | -
TGTGCCAGCAGCGCCGGGACAGACTCTTCCGAAGCTTTCTTT | CASSAGTDSSEAFF | TRBD1 | TRBJ1-1 | TRBV7-2 | few
TGTGCCAGCAGCTTGGGCAGGACCTCCTATGGCTACACCTTC | CASSLGRTSYGYTF | - | TRBJ1-2 | TRBV5-6 | few
TGCAGTGCTAGAGATCGAGGGGTAGCGGCCTACAATGAGCAGTTCTTC | CSARDRGVAAYNEQFF | - | TRBJ2-1 | TRBV20-1 | few
TGTGCCAGCAGCTCAACAGGGGGGACCTACAATGAGCAGTTCTTC | CASSSTGGTYNEQFF | TRBD1 | TRBJ2-1 | TRBV7-6 | -
TGTGCCAGCAGTTTTCCGGGACAAAGGGTTTTCGGGGCCAACGTCCTGACTTTC | CASSFPGQRVFGANVLTF | - | TRBJ2-6 | TRBV2 | -
TGTGCCAGCAGCCAAGAAATTCGGTCCTTCGGTGAAAAACTGTTTTTT | CASSQEIRSFGEKLFF | - | TRBJ1-4 | TRBV14 | -
TGTGCCAGCAGCCTCACCACTTGGACAGGTGGTTTTGAGGAGCTGTTTTTT | CASSLTTWTGGFEELFF | TRBD1 | TRBJ2-2 | TRBV11-2 | -
TGCGCCAGCAGCTTGGATTTCCTAGAAAGCACAGATACGCAGTATTTT | CASSLDFLESTDTQYF | - | TRBJ2-3 | TRBV5-1 | -
TGTGCCAGCAGCCTAACGAGAAAAGAGACCCAGTACTTC | CASSLTRKETQYF | - | TRBJ2-5 | TRBV11-2 | -
TGCAGTGCTAGGTTACAGGGGTTCTCCTACGAGCAGTACTTC | CSARLQGFSYEQYF | TRBD1 | TRBJ2-7 | TRBV20-1 | -
TGTGCCAGCGCGAGTTTCACGGTCTCTGGAAACACCATATATTTT | CASASFTVSGNTIYF | - | TRBJ1-3 | TRBV6-1 | -
TGCGCCAGCAGCCAGCGAGAGGGAGAGACCCAGTACTTC | CASSQREGETQYF | - | TRBJ2-5 | TRBV4-3 | many
TGTGCCAGCAGCCCCAGCGGGATTAACACCGGGGAGCTGTTTTTT | CASSPSGINTGELFF | TRBD2 | TRBJ2-2 | TRBV9 | -
TGCAGCGTGCACAAGGGTTTCACAGATACGCAGTATTTT | CSVHKGFTDTQYF | - | TRBJ2-3 | TRBV29-1 | -
TGTGCCAGCAGTTACTCGATCGGACAGAACACTGAAGCTTTCTTT | CASSYSIGQNTEAFF | - | TRBJ1-1 | TRBV6-5 | -
TGTGCCAGCAGCTTCGTTAAGGGACTTCTCTCCTACAATGAGCAGTTCTTC | CASSFVKGLLSYNEQFF | - | TRBJ2-1 | TRBV13 | many
TGTGCCAGCACCCCGGACAGGGCAGGCACTGAAGCTTTCTTT | CASTPDRAGTEAFF | TRBD1 | TRBJ1-1 | TRBV6-1 | few
TGTGCCAGCAGCCAAGTAACTTATTCACCCCTCCACTTT | CASSQVTYSPLHF | - | TRBJ1-6 | TRBV3-1 | -
TGTGCCAGCTCACCACGAAAAGGGGAGTGGGAGCTGTTTTTT | CASSPRKGEWELFF | - | TRBJ2-2 | TRBV18 | few